This entry lists 20 T cell receptor beta chains sequenced from one sample in a study of blood T cell repertoires in COVID-19. Some clones are missing from TCRdb's copy, which holds only in-frame ones; the method was immunoSEQ multiplex PCR. Among around 200,000 clones listed, 88% were seen once. Sequenced: peripheral blood. The receptor set was obtained from a man aged 18 to 30 with active or convalescent COVID-19.

This sequence joins TRBV19 and TRBJ1-5; D is unclear. V lost 2 bases to trimming and J lost 4 bases, with 9 bases between them. Germline CDR1 is LNHDA and CDR2 is SQIVND (reference sequence). The CDR3 runs to 14 residues. CDR3 region: CASSIQSLNQPQHF. As DNA, the CDR3 is TGTGCCAGTAGTATACAGTCCTTGAATCAGCCCCAGCATTTT.

V gene TRBV30 combines with J gene TRBJ1-2; D ambiguous. Deletions cut 2 bases from V and 3 bases from J, with 10 bases between. The CDR3 sequence is 13 residues long. Germline values: CDR1 GTSNPN, CDR2 SVGIG (reference sequence). Written as DNA, the CDR3 is TGTGCCTGGAGTTGGGGAGGTGACTATGGCTACACCTTC. Translation: CAWSWGGDYGYTF.

The V and J genes are TRBV28 and TRBJ2-3; a possible D gene is TRBD2 (5 bases). Germline assignment: CDR1 MDHEN and CDR2 SYDVKM. Trimming removed 5 bases from V and 2 bases from J, with 14 bases in between. There are 15 residues in the CDR3. CDR3 DNA: TGTGCCAGCAGTAATCCCACCGGGAACACAGATACGCAGTATTTT. Amino acids: CASSNPTGNTDTQYF.

The J gene is TRBJ1-4, the V gene TRBV6-6, with TRBD1 as a possible D gene (5 bases). From germline, CDR1 is MNHNY and CDR2 SVGAGI (reference sequence). The V and J ends lost 6 bases and 0 bases respectively, with 11 bases between them. The length of the CDR3 is 15 residues. The CDR3 region is CASSIDRATNEKLFF. The CDR3 DNA sequence: TGTGCCAGCAGCATAGACAGAGCAACTAATGAAAAACTGTTTTTT.

This clone was observed a few times. This sequence joins TRBV6-5 and TRBJ2-2, with TRBD1 matching over 9 bases. The CDR3 runs 14 residues. J gave up 1 base and V 8 bases, and 2 bases lay outside the gene matches. In germline, CDR1 is MNHEY, CDR2 SVGAGI. The CDR3 region is CASGGQGNTGELFF. As DNA, the CDR3 is TGTGCCAGCGGGGGACAGGGGAACACCGGGGAGCTGTTTTTT.

The gene calls are TRBV9 and TRBJ1-2, with 7 bases that match TRBD1. The CDR3 runs to 15 residues. CDR1 SGDLS and CDR2 YYNGEE come from the germline V gene. With 6 bases clipped from V and 4 bases from J, the junction kept 12 bases outside the gene matches. As DNA, the CDR3 is TGTGCCAGCACCCCGCCTCCAGGGGGTGGCTATGGCTACACCTTC. Translated, it gives CASTPPPGGGYGYTF.

The genes are TRBV9 and TRBJ2-1; 9 bases match TRBD2. The ends lost 4 bases at V and 6 bases at J; junction bases unmatched: 8. CDR3 length equals 15 residues. Looked up from germline, CDR1 is SGDLS and CDR2 is YYNGEE. CDR3 in amino acids: CASSFPAGGSNEQFF. DNA of the CDR3: TGTGCCAGCAGCTTCCCGGCGGGAGGGAGCAATGAGCAGTTCTTC.

This clone came up once. J is TRBJ1-1 and V is TRBV20-1; 7 bases are a match to TRBD1. The trim removed 3 bases at V and 3 bases at J, leaving 4 bases unmatched. Germline V gene lookup returns CDR1 DFQATT and CDR2 SNEGSKA (reference sequence). This CDR3 spans 13 amino acids. This CDR3 is CSASHRGDTEAFF. The CDR3 coding sequence is TGCAGTGCTAGTCACAGGGGCGACACTGAAGCTTTCTTT.

The chain joins TRBV7-3 to TRBJ1-1; D is unclear. Trimming left V 3 bases short and J 4 bases short, with 12 bases between. The length of the CDR3 is 14 residues. CDR1 and CDR2 from the germline V gene are SGHTA and FQGTGA. The DNA of the CDR3 is TGTGCCAGCAGCTTGAATCACAGAAGCACTGAAGCTTTCTTT. Its translation: CASSLNHRSTEAFF.

This clone showed up just once. V usage is TRBV7-2 and J usage is TRBJ2-3; D remains unclear. This CDR3 is 14 amino acids long. The germline gives CDR1 SGHTA, CDR2 FQGNSA. V was clipped by 5 bases and J by 0 bases, with 9 bases between them. The CDR3 DNA follows: TGTGCCAGCAGCAGAGAGGTGAGCACAGATACGCAGTATTTT. Protein sequence: CASSREVSTDTQYF.

The V call is TRBV19, the J call TRBJ1-5, with 8 positions matching TRBD1. The germline V gene encodes CDR1 LNHDA and CDR2 SQIVND (reference sequence). There are 15 residues in the CDR3. The ends lost 5 bases at V and 6 bases at J; junction bases unmatched: 9. The CDR3 loop reads CASSPTGGSGQPQHF. DNA of the CDR3: TGTGCCAGTAGTCCTACAGGGGGTTCGGGTCAGCCCCAGCATTTT.

CDR3 sequence: CASSLIGGPSPYEQYF. The CDR3 DNA sequence: TGTGCCAGCAGCTTAATTGGCGGTCCTTCCCCCTACGAGCAGTACTTC. This chain joins TRBV7-9 and TRBJ2-7; D unclear. Trimming stripped 2 bases from V and 2 bases from J, with 16 bases between. The CDR3 is made up of 16 amino acids. The V gene's germline CDR1 is SEHNR and CDR2 FQNEAQ (reference sequence).

The chain uses TRBV28 and TRBJ2-1; no clear D. With 5 bases removed from V and 6 bases from J, the gap between germline ends came to 8 bases. Germline V gene sequence: CDR1 MDHEN, CDR2 SYDVKM. The CDR3 runs 12 residues. The CDR3 region is CASSGPFNEQFF. As DNA, the CDR3 is TGTGCCAGCAGTGGCCCGTTCAATGAGCAGTTCTTC.

The rearrangement joins TRBV9 to TRBJ1-3; 7 nucleotides line up with TRBD1. The length of the CDR3 is 14 residues. The ends lost 4 bases at V and 0 bases at J; junction bases unmatched: 1. Germline V gene sequence: CDR1 SGDLS, CDR2 YYNGEE. In DNA form, the CDR3 reads TGTGCCAGCAGCTCAGGGGGCTCTGGAAACACCATATATTTT. It specifies CASSSGGSGNTIYF.

The gene calls are TRBV4-3 and TRBJ2-7; possible D gene TRBD1, 5 bases. Looked up from germline, CDR1 is LGHNA and CDR2 is YSLEER. The CDR3 runs 14 residues. V was shortened by 1 base and J by 6 bases, with 13 bases between the two germline ends. The CDR3 region has the DNA TGCGCCAGCAGCCAAGTAGGGGTAGGTAGCGAGCAGTACTTC. Translation: CASSQVGVGSEQYF.

This rearrangement joins TRBV5-1 to TRBJ1-2; TRBD1 matches 8 bases. V trimming: 3 bases; J trimming: 8 bases; junction bases outside the gene matches: 12. Germline CDR1 is SGHRS and CDR2 is YFSETQ. This CDR3 is built from 15 residues. This CDR3 is CASSSATSGGWGYTF. DNA of the CDR3: TGCGCCAGCAGCTCGGCAACTTCAGGGGGCTGGGGCTACACCTTC. The full variable domain, its missing parts supplied by reference TRBV5-1 and TRBJ1-2, is KAGVTQTPRYLIKTRGQQVTLSCSPISGHRSVSWYQQTPGQGLQFLFEYFSETQRNKGNFPGRFSGRQFSNSRSEMNVSTLELGDSALYLCASSSATSGGWGYTFGSGTRLTVV.

This chain uses TRBV4-1 with TRBJ2-7; D might be TRBD1 (6 bases). There are 15 residues in the CDR3. V was cut by 0 bases and J by 5 bases, with 14 bases left in between. The V gene's germline CDR1 is MGHRA and CDR2 YSYEKL. The CDR3 sequence: CASSQDWGPPNEQYF. The CDR3 nucleotides read TGCGCCAGCAGCCAAGATTGGGGGCCCCCCAACGAGCAGTACTTC.

CDR3 residues: CASRSTEENTEAFF. The CDR3 DNA reads TGTGCCAGCAGGTCGACGGAGGAAAACACTGAAGCTTTCTTT. This chain uses TRBV27 with TRBJ1-1; D remains unclear. In germline, CDR1 is MNHEY, CDR2 SMNVEV (reference sequence). V was clipped by 6 bases and J by 2 bases, with 13 bases between them. This CDR3 spans 14 amino acids.

The chain employs TRBV13 and TRBJ2-1; 10 bases map to TRBD2. With V trimmed by 6 bases and J by 5 bases, 7 bases remained unmatched. CDR1 PRHDT and CDR2 FYEKMQ come from the germline V gene (reference sequence). CDR3 length: 15 residues. CDR3 nucleotides: TGTGCCAGCAGTGGTAGCGGGGGGATCCACAATGAGCAGTTCTTC. Residues: CASSGSGGIHNEQFF.

This sequence joins TRBV3-1 (or the pseudogene TRBV3-2) and TRBJ2-7; TRBD1 matches at 12 bases. The CDR3 length is 15 residues. Trimming removed 4 bases from V and 4 bases from J; junction bases left unmatched: 5. The germline V gene has CDR1 LGHDT and CDR2 YNNKEL (reference sequence). The CDR3 sequence: CASSPGQGAQYEQYF. CDR3 nucleotides: TGTGCCAGCAGCCCGGGACAGGGGGCTCAATACGAGCAGTACTTC.